One sample yielded the 32 T cell receptor beta chains listed below, sequenced in a study of shared clonotypes between healthy human individuals (dated by TCRdb to the early 2020s). Library construction relied on the immunoSEQ multiplex PCR assay. The immuneACCESS repertoire file appears here via TCRdb, limited to in-frame rearrangements. These files lack a portion of the clones; in checked studies, under half of the deficit traces to unresolved V genes, and the cause of the others is not known. Counted in this sample were roughly 450,000 clones; 60% to 85% of them appeared once. The ten largest clones take up approximately 13% of the sample. Sequencing was done on a sample of PBMCs. The receptors originated from a woman aged 40 to 50 in good health. Some clones in this sample may be carry-over from other donors' samples.

The V and J genes are TRBV7-8 and TRBJ2-3; D is perhaps TRBD2 (6 bases). The V gene lost 4 bases and the J gene lost 9 bases, with 14 bases spanning the gap. This CDR3 spans 13 amino acids. Germline V gene data show CDR1 as SGHVS and CDR2 as FQNEAQ. CDR3 residues: CASSYFPRETQYF. The CDR3, as DNA: TGTGCCAGCAGCTACTTCCCCCGGGAGACGCAGTATTTT.

Worth noting for this clone: The sample holds other DNA sequences that translate to the same CDR3. J is TRBJ2-1 and V is TRBV5-1, with TRBD2 identical over 10 bases. The CDR3 runs to 15 residues. After removal of 1 base from V and 2 bases from J, the junction contained 0 bases not matched to a gene. Germline CDR1 and CDR2: SGHRS and YFSETQ. CDR3 sequence (DNA): TGCGCCAGCAGCTTGACTAGCGGGACCTACAATGAGCAGTTCTTC. Encoded protein: CASSLTSGTYNEQFF. The full variable domain, rest sourced from reference TRBV5-1 and TRBJ2-1, is KAGVTQTPRYLIKTRGQQVTLSCSPISGHRSVSWYQQTPGQGLQFLFEYFSETQRNKGNFPGRFSGRQFSNSRSEMNVSTLELGDSALYLCASSLTSGTYNEQFFGPGTRLTVL.

This clone was observed once. The genes are TRBV10-3 and TRBJ2-7, with D possibly TRBD2 on 5 matching bases. V lost 2 bases to trimming and J lost 0 bases, with 11 bases between them. Germline V CDR1 and CDR2: ENHRY, SYGVKD. The CDR3 covers 15 residues. CDR3 residues: CAISEVGSVSYEQYF. The CDR3 nucleotides read TGTGCCATCAGTGAGGTAGGGAGTGTCTCCTACGAGCAGTACTTC.

J is TRBJ2-5 and V is TRBV6-1; 9 nucleotides align to TRBD2. Per germline, CDR1 MNHNS and CDR2 SASEGT. V shed 2 bases, J shed 5 bases, and the junction held 9 bases outside the gene matches. The CDR3 length is 16 residues. The CDR3 coding sequence is TGTGCCAGCAGTGAAATCTGGCGGGAGGGCCAGGAGACCCAGTACTTC. Its translation: CASSEIWREGQETQYF.

In regard to this clone: One end of the junction fails to match germline, which may point to a read error. The sample carries other DNA sequences with the same CDR3. This chain joins TRBV5-1 and TRBJ2-7; 7 nucleotides match TRBD2. CDR1 SGHRS and CDR2 YFSETQ come from the germline V gene. The CDR3 length is 12 residues. The CDR3: CASSLGGYEQYF. The CDR3 bases are TGCGCCAGCAGTTTGGGGGGGTACGAGCAGTACTTC.

This clone was seen a single time. The chain recombines TRBV5-1 with TRBJ2-3, with TRBD2 matching over 8 bases. Germline CDR1 and CDR2: SGHRS and YFSETQ. The junction had 6 bases not matched to a gene; V was cut back by 5 bases and J by 4 bases. The CDR3 spans 14 residues. The CDR3 sequence is CASRSSGLSDTQYF. The DNA for the CDR3 is TGCGCCAGCAGATCTAGCGGGCTGTCAGATACGCAGTATTTT.

This clone was observed a single time. The chain is built from TRBV5-1 and TRBJ2-3, with D perhaps TRBD2 (5 bases). The germline CDR1 and CDR2 sequences are SGHRS and YFSETQ. The germline V and J ends were trimmed by 0 bases and 6 bases, with 17 bases remaining between them. This CDR3 has 16 residues. This CDR3 reads CASSLVGDTGIDTQYF. CDR3 sequence (DNA): TGCGCCAGCAGCTTGGTAGGAGATACGGGGATTGATACGCAGTATTTT.

The V gene is TRBV28, the J gene TRBJ1-3; no firm D call. The CDR3 loop spans 16 amino acids. The germline V gene encodes CDR1 MDHEN and CDR2 SYDVKM. Trimming pared 7 bases from V and 4 bases from J, leaving 20 bases between. CDR3 nucleotide sequence: TGTGCCAGCAAGGAAGGCTCGGTCAGCTCGGGAAACACCATATATTTT. It specifies CASKEGSVSSGNTIYF.

The J gene is TRBJ2-7, the V gene TRBV5-1; tentatively, D is TRBD1 or TRBD2 (5 bases each). Per the germline V gene, CDR1 is SGHRS and CDR2 is YFSETQ. This CDR3 comprises 16 residues. V lost 0 bases, J lost 0 bases, and 13 bases lay in between. CDR3 protein: CASSLARDRSSYEQYF. In nucleotides, the CDR3 is TGCGCCAGCAGCTTGGCCCGGGACCGATCCTCCTACGAGCAGTACTTC. The whole variable domain, filled in from reference TRBV5-1 and TRBJ2-7, reads KAGVTQTPRYLIKTRGQQVTLSCSPISGHRSVSWYQQTPGQGLQFLFEYFSETQRNKGNFPGRFSGRQFSNSRSEMNVSTLELGDSALYLCASSLARDRSSYEQYFGPGTRLTVT.

The chain couples TRBV7-2 to TRBJ2-5, with D uncertain. The CDR3 loop spans 11 amino acids. Germline V gene lookup returns CDR1 SGHTA and CDR2 FQGNSA. V lost 4 bases, J lost 5 bases, and 5 bases lay in between. The chain's CDR3 is CASSSLETQYF. CDR3 bases: TGTGCCAGCAGCTCGTTGGAGACCCAGTACTTC.

CDR3 in DNA: TGTGCCAGCAGCACTGGACTAGCGGGAGGATCAGATACGCAGTATTTT. Its protein is CASSTGLAGGSDTQYF. This chain links TRBV7-3 with TRBJ2-3; 14 nucleotides align to TRBD2. From germline, CDR1 is SGHTA and CDR2 FQGTGA. The CDR3 loop spans 16 amino acids. V was clipped by 5 bases and J by 4 bases; unmatched bases: 5.

The rearrangement uses TRBV18 and TRBJ2-5, with 10 positions matching TRBD1. Trimming at V came to 6 bases and at J to 5 bases, leaving 3 bases not matched to a gene. The CDR3 has 13 amino acids. Germline loops: CDR1 KGHSH, CDR2 LQKENI. The DNA of the CDR3 is TGTGCCAGCTCGGACAGGGGGTTCGAGACCCAGTACTTC. It yields the protein CASSDRGFETQYF.

This clone was counted a single time. The chain recombines TRBV10-3 with TRBJ1-1; D remains ambiguous. CDR3 length: 13 amino acids. Germline CDR1 reads ENHRY; CDR2 reads SYGVKD. Trimming removed 8 bases at V and 0 bases at J, with 10 bases between. This CDR3 reads CAIVANMNTEAFF. The CDR3 coding sequence is TGTGCCATCGTCGCCAACATGAACACTGAAGCTTTCTTT.

The chain carries TRBV30 and TRBJ2-7; a possible D gene is TRBD1 (6 bases). Germline V gives CDR1 GTSNPN, CDR2 SVGIG (reference sequence). The CDR3 has 15 residues. V lost 5 bases and J lost 12, with 29 bases in between. The CDR3 DNA reads as TGTGCCTGGGGGGACCCCTTCCGCCAGGGGAAAGTTAGGTACTTC. This translates into CAWGDPFRQGKVRYF.

J is TRBJ2-1 and V is TRBV7-3; 8 nucleotides agree with TRBD2. CDR3 size: 15 residues. CDR1 is SGHTA, CDR2 FQGTGA, per germline. V shed 1 base and J 8 bases; nucleotides not matched to a gene: 7. The CDR3 DNA follows: TGTGCCAGCAGCTTAAGCAGCGGGAGAATCGATGAGCAGTTCTTC. Protein sequence: CASSLSSGRIDEQFF.

The chain joins TRBV7-9 to TRBJ2-7, with 9 bases identical to TRBD1. CDR1 is SEHNR, CDR2 FQNEAQ, per germline (reference sequence). V gave up 8 bases and J gave up 1 base; unmatched junction bases: 6. CDR3 length equals 14 residues. DNA of the CDR3: TGTGCCAGCGAGATGGGACAGGGTTCCTACGAGCAGTACTTC. Residues: CASEMGQGSYEQYF. Drawing the rest from reference TRBV7-9 and TRBJ2-7, the complete variable domain is DTGVSQNPRHKITKRGQNVTFRCDPISEHNRLYWYRQTLGQGPEFLTYFQNEAQLEKSRLLSDRFSAERPKGSFSTLEIQRTEQGDSAMYLCASEMGQGSYEQYFGPGTRLTVT.

This chain joins TRBV7-2 and TRBJ1-5; D call uncertain. Germline V gives CDR1 SGHTA, CDR2 FQGNSA. This CDR3 is 15 amino acids long. Trimming took off 7 bases at V and 3 bases at J, with 16 bases between the two ends. The CDR3 loop is CASTSLPQDNQPQHF. The CDR3 region has the DNA TGTGCCAGCACCTCTCTCCCCCAGGACAATCAGCCCCAGCATTTT.

This rearrangement joins TRBV5-1 to TRBJ2-7; perhaps TRBD1 as D (6 bases). Trimming stripped 4 bases from V and 3 bases from J, with 17 bases between. This CDR3 region has 15 residues. Germline loops: CDR1 SGHRS, CDR2 YFSETQ. The CDR3 coding sequence is TGCGCCAGCAGCATGGGACCGGGACACAACTACGAGCAGTACTTC. This sequence encodes CASSMGPGHNYEQYF.

The J gene is TRBJ2-2, the V gene TRBV27; possibly TRBD2 for D (5 bases). CDR1 and CDR2 from the germline V gene are MNHEY and SMNVEV (reference sequence). Trimming removed 6 bases from V and 1 base from J, with 9 bases in between. CDR3 length equals 14 residues. The CDR3 bases are TGTGCCAGCAGGCGGGCGGGGAACACCGGGGAGCTGTTTTTT. Translating it yields CASRRAGNTGELFF.

The chain uses TRBV6-1 and TRBJ2-5; 10 positions match TRBD2. The V and J ends lost 7 bases and 3 bases, in that order; junction bases with no gene match: 5. Germline CDR1 is MNHNS and CDR2 is SASEGT. The CDR3 loop spans 14 amino acids. The CDR3 loop is CASNLLAGKETQYF. The CDR3 bases are TGTGCCAGCAACCTACTAGCGGGAAAAGAGACCCAGTACTTC.

The V call is TRBV7-2, the J call TRBJ2-7; D uncertain. From germline, CDR1 is SGHTA and CDR2 FQGNSA. The CDR3 loop spans 12 amino acids. V was clipped by 5 bases and J by 4 bases, with 9 bases between them. In DNA form, the CDR3 reads TGTGCCAGCAGCAAGACGCTTTACGAGCAGTACTTC. Protein: CASSKTLYEQYF.

This clone was seen a few times. The chain links TRBV19 to TRBJ1-1, with 8 bases aligning to TRBD1. Germline V gives CDR1 LNHDA, CDR2 SQIVND (reference sequence). This CDR3 is built from 15 residues. V lost 4 bases, J lost 6 bases, and 10 bases stayed unmatched. The CDR3 spells CASSRGQAGGAEAFF. DNA for the CDR3: TGTGCCAGTAGTAGGGGACAGGCTGGTGGAGCTGAAGCTTTCTTT.

The chain has TRBV5-8 and TRBJ2-3; D possibly uses TRBD1 or TRBD2 (5 bases each). Germline lookup yields CDR1 SGHTS and CDR2 YDEGEE. The CDR3 spans 14 residues. The V end lost 9 bases, the J end lost 4 bases, and 18 bases lay between the germline ends. The CDR3 here is CATLPWGFPDTQYF. DNA of the CDR3: TGTGCCACCCTCCCCTGGGGGTTCCCAGATACGCAGTATTTT.

The chain's CDR3 is CASNLKTSGAYNEQFF. The CDR3 DNA follows: TGTGCCAGCAACCTTAAGACTAGCGGAGCCTACAATGAGCAGTTCTTC. The rearrangement uses TRBV5-4 and TRBJ2-1; 9 bases fit TRBD2. Germline CDR1 reads SGHNT; CDR2 reads YYREEE (reference sequence). V shed 6 bases, J shed 2 bases, and the junction held 9 bases outside the gene matches. The length of the CDR3 is 16 residues.

The gene calls are TRBV7-2 and TRBJ2-1; D unclear. The germline CDR1 and CDR2 sequences are SGHTA and FQGNSA. This CDR3 contains 15 residues. V was pared by 5 bases and J by 4 bases, with 15 bases between. The CDR3 reads CASSEWQTSYNEQFF. In DNA, the CDR3 is TGTGCCAGCAGCGAGTGGCAAACCAGTTACAATGAGCAGTTCTTC.

The chain employs TRBV2 and TRBJ2-1, with unresolved D. The CDR3 consists of 12 residues. The V gene's germline CDR1 is SNHLY and CDR2 FYNNEI. V lost 4 bases and J 7 bases, leaving 8 bases between the germline ends. CDR3: CASSVTGNEQFF. The CDR3 DNA sequence: TGTGCCAGCAGTGTAACGGGTAATGAGCAGTTCTTC.

The gene calls are TRBV7-9 and TRBJ1-1; D is possibly TRBD1 (6 bases). The CDR3 extends over 15 amino acids. Germline assignment: CDR1 SEHNR and CDR2 FQNEAQ (reference sequence). V dropped 1 base and J dropped 5 bases, with 14 bases sitting between them. The CDR3 protein is CASSLGMGARTEAFF. CDR3 coding DNA: TGTGCCAGCAGCTTAGGGATGGGGGCGCGGACTGAAGCTTTCTTT.

The V gene is TRBV2, the J gene TRBJ2-2, with 7 bases matching TRBD1. Trimming took 6 bases from V and 0 from J; bases not matched to a gene: 4. The CDR3 consists of 15 residues. Looked up from germline, CDR1 is SNHLY and CDR2 is FYNNEI. The CDR3 DNA reads TGTGCCAGCAGCCAACAGGGGCCGAACACCGGGGAGCTGTTTTTT. Protein product: CASSQQGPNTGELFF.

The rearrangement uses TRBV30 and TRBJ1-1; D possibly corresponds to TRBD1 (5 bases). V gave up 1 base and J gave up 1 base, with 13 bases separating them. Germline assignment: CDR1 GTSNPN and CDR2 SVGIG (reference sequence). This CDR3 spans 15 amino acids. CDR3 bases: TGTGCCTGGAGTGCCCTGAGGGGAGCGAACACTGAAGCTTTCTTT. It is translated as CAWSALRGANTEAFF.

The rearrangement uses TRBV7-9 and TRBJ2-3; D remains unclear. CDR1 and CDR2 from the germline V gene are SEHNR and FQNEAQ (reference sequence). Trimming removed 1 base from V and 7 bases from J, with 6 bases in between. The CDR3 sequence is 12 residues long. Written as DNA, the CDR3 is TGTGCCAGCAGCTTAGATCGATATACGCAGTATTTT. It specifies CASSLDRYTQYF.

This chain links TRBV10-3 with TRBJ2-5; 7 bases fit TRBD2. Trimming removed 6 bases from V and 4 bases from J; junction bases left unmatched: 8. Germline V CDR1 and CDR2: ENHRY, SYGVKD. This CDR3 has 14 residues. CDR3 in DNA: TGTGCCATCAGAAGGGCGGGAGTCTCAGAGACCCAGTACTTC. This gives the protein CAIRRAGVSETQYF.

V usage is TRBV7-6 and J usage is TRBJ2-3; D possibly corresponds to TRBD1 (5 bases). V was shortened by 6 bases and J by 0 bases, with 10 bases between the two germline ends. This CDR3 spans 14 amino acids. Germline V gives CDR1 SGHVS, CDR2 FNYEAQ. CDR3 residues: CASSATASTDTQYF. As DNA, the CDR3 is TGTGCCAGCAGTGCGACAGCTAGCACAGATACGCAGTATTTT.